Listed below are T cell receptor beta chains from one sample, sequenced in a study of regulatory T cells in long-lasting Graves disease. One entry per CDR3 protein, called by TCRdb with MiXCR from the multiplex PCR reads. The table records about 540,000 distinct CDR3 sequences, roughly 14% of them present only once. This sample was shared with a second study, whose subject was T cells in Graves' hyperthyroidism and ophthalmopathy.

Sample: peripheral blood mononuclear cells (PBMCs), taken at new diagnosis, from a patient treated with antithyroid drugs. Receptors originate from a young man with Graves disease. CDR3s include the opening cysteine and the closing phenylalanine or tryptophan. A D gene is named only where the DNA matches it firmly. A clone size is listed for some rows: how often the clone was seen (once, few, many), or a class if it is expanded.

J gene | V gene | D gene | CDR3 length | clone size | CDR3 protein | CDR3 DNA
TRBJ2-7 | TRBV20-1 | TRBD2 | 12 | - | CSALAGAGEQYF | TGCAGTGCCTTAGCGGGAGCCGGGGAGCAGTACTTC
TRBJ1-1 | TRBV7-9 | - | 16 | few | CASSLGAVRGNTEAFF | TGTGCCAGCAGCTTAGGGGCAGTCCGGGGGAACACTGAAGCTTTCTTT
TRBJ1-1 | TRBV2 | - | 12 | many | CAPRGDSTEAFF | TGTGCCCCAAGGGGGGATAGCACTGAAGCTTTCTTT
TRBJ2-7 | TRBV6-1 | - | 10 | many | CASKAYEQYF | TGTGCCAGCAAGGCTTACGAGCAGTACTTC
TRBJ2-2 | TRBV6-1 | - | 12 | many | CASRGLTGELFF | TGTGCCAGTCGCGGGCTCACCGGGGAGCTGTTTTTT
TRBJ2-7 | TRBV6-5 | TRBD2 | 16 | - | CASSSSGLAAAYEQYF | TGTGCCAGCAGTTCCTCCGGACTAGCGGCGGCCTACGAGCAGTACTTC
TRBJ2-7 | TRBV28 | - | 14 | many | CASSPRGGRYEQYF | TGTGCCAGCAGCCCCAGGGGAGGAAGGTACGAGCAGTACTTC
TRBJ2-7 | TRBV3-1 | - | 15 | many | CASSQDPARAYEQYF | TGTGCCAGCAGCCAAGATCCGGCAAGGGCCTACGAGCAGTACTTC
TRBJ1-4 | TRBV27 | TRBD1 | 18 | many | CASSNGTVQTRAKEKLFF | TGTGCCAGCAGTAATGGGACAGTGCAGACTCGCGCGAAGGAAAAACTGTTTTTT
TRBJ1-2 | TRBV7-8 | - | 16 | many | CASSLEGNRANYGYTF | TGTGCCAGCAGCTTAGAGGGCAACAGGGCCAACTATGGCTACACCTTC